This T cell receptor beta chain was profiled in a study of beta chain features in type 1 diabetes (dated by TCRdb to 2017 to 2018). With regard to the full study: No differences in mean age, gender distribution, total cell number or subset yield were found between patients and healthy donors. The study compared the TCRB repertoires of sorted circulating CD4+ T cell subsets in recently diagnosed type 1 diabetes patients with those in matched healthy donors. Naive and central memory subsets were obtained from all 30 or so donors, but regulatory and stem cell-like memory subsets were isolated from only 8 patients and roughly 8 healthy donors. Across all samples, some 100,000,000 sorted cells were examined, and cell number per subset correlated strongly with RNA yield.

Each donor gave one peripheral blood draw, roughly 0.11 L on average, collected into heparinised tubes. Using a panel that included CD45RO, CCR7, CD25, CD127, CD95 and CD27, naive, central memory, regulatory and stem cell-like memory CD4+ T cells were sorted on a BD FACSAria II. All sorted populations exceeded 95% purity. PBMCs were isolated right away by Lymphoprep density gradient centrifugation and were stained directly, without culture. So that batch effects would be minimized, each experiment stained and sorted samples in pairs, pairing one healthy donor with one patient. All of the isolated RNA was reverse transcribed with the High Capacity cDNA Reverse Transcription Kit, so expressed TCRB transcripts were sequenced. Deep immunoSEQ sequencing was performed on naive, central memory and regulatory T cell samples, with an average of around 3.4 million total reads per sample. Sorted cells were lysed in RLT buffer and RNA was extracted with DNase-treated RNeasy Micro or Mini kits, depending on cell number. To prevent cross-contamination, each cell subset was processed individually, whereas patient and healthy donor samples were processed jointly. TCRB sequences were amplified from cDNA with the immunoSEQ multiplex PCR, producing 87-bp fragments spanning the CDR3 region. Sequencing of the amplicons was performed on the Illumina HiSeq platform. Turning to the authors' computational methods: Synthetic template baselines were used to correct PCR bias computationally, reads within Hamming distance 2 were collapsed together, and singletons that could not be merged were discarded. Reads were aligned against IMGT so that V, D and J genes, CDR3 length and insertions or deletions at six rearrangement sites could be assigned. Clonotype counts were normalized to sorted cell number within each subset before computing true diversity and Gini coefficients with the tcR R package. The overlap coefficient, calculated on TCRB nucleotide sequences, was used to measure repertoire sharing. Out-of-frame TCRB sequences from naive cells were analyzed to stand in for the pre-selection repertoire. Sourced from immuneACCESS, this table was stored by TCRdb with only in-frame sequences that have V and J called. A share of the clones is absent; for the studies checked, an unresolved V gene accounts for under half, and the remainder has no known explanation. The DNA gave D and trimming, while V, J and clone size come from that table. A total of approximately 250,000 clones appear in this sample, around 16% of them only once. The ten top clones hold 0.08% to 0.095% of the sample.

General study outcomes and caveats: A moderate but significant shortening of TCRB CDR3 length was observed in type 1 diabetes patients in all four CD4+ subsets. Because the HLA sub-analyses included only small numbers of individuals, any influence of HLA type on TCRB rearrangement was left unresolved. PCR may preferentially amplify shorter templates, but because patient and control samples were amplified and corrected together, any resulting skew would affect both groups equally. Naive, central memory and regulatory TCRB repertoires appeared to be more similar among patients than among healthy donors. Because cDNA was sequenced instead of genomic DNA, highly expressing activated cells could be over-represented, though the groups showed no difference in activation or CD3 levels. Fewer insertions and more nucleotide deletions at VDJ recombination sites were observed in patients with type 1 diabetes, implying thymic rearrangement abnormalities.

The germline V end is reduced by 6 bases and the J end by 8 bases; junction bases left unmatched: 9. The CDR3, from cysteine to phenylalanine, totals 14 residues. Just the 42-base CDR3 DNA is kept, in frame starting at base 1. The germline V gene specifies ENHRY as CDR1 and SYGVKD as CDR2. With regard to this clone: Its antigen target is currently unknown. Base quality data are lacking; no much larger clone is found one base away.

The sample comprised naive CD4+ T cells from blood. The sample's cell subset or site label, decoded: true naive CD4+ T cells. The chain uses TRBV10-3 and TRBJ2-1; 8 central nucleotides agree with TRBD2. The sequence was obtained from a man in his thirties or forties with type 1 diabetes. The nucleotides read TGTGCCATCAGGGAAGCGGGACTAGGGCATGAGCAGTTCTTC. It specifies CAIREAGLGHEQFF.